These 29 T cell receptor beta chains share one sample of origin, sequenced in a study of T-cell reconstitution after alpha-beta-depleted transplantation in children. Preparation of the TCRbeta library involved a method that used unique molecular identifiers. Each CDR3 protein is one row after TCRdb ran MiXCR on the PCR reads. Of hundreds of thousands of distinct CDR3 sequences in the sample, about 15% were seen once. The sample in question was PBMCs, mostly from graft donor cells, obtained 360 days after TCRalphabeta/CD19-depleted stem cell transplant. Receptors originate from a male patient between 2 and 10 years old who had a stem cell transplant for acute lymphoblastic leukemia, so the T cells may come from the graft donor.

The chain combines TRBV7-6 with TRBJ1-1; no firm D call. V was pared by 1 base and J by 4 bases, with 10 bases between. The CDR3 sequence is 14 residues long. From germline, CDR1 is SGHVS and CDR2 FNYEAQ. The CDR3 nucleotides read TGTGCCAGCAGCTTAGAGGATATTGGCACTGAAGCTTTCTTT. Translated, it gives CASSLEDIGTEAFF.

The table lists this clonotype with many counts. This chain joins TRBV27 and TRBJ2-3; either TRBD1 or TRBD2 may supply D (5 bases each). The length of the CDR3 is 15 residues. V dropped 2 bases and J dropped 6 bases, with 15 bases sitting between them. From germline, CDR1 is MNHEY and CDR2 SMNVEV (reference sequence). CDR3 nucleotides: TGTGCCAGCAGTTTAGGTTCCATCGGGGCCGATACGCAGTATTTT. Amino acid sequence: CASSLGSIGADTQYF.

The V gene is TRBV28, the J gene TRBJ2-3, with 11 bases identical to TRBD1. CDR1 is MDHEN, CDR2 SYDVKM, per germline. V lost 6 bases and J lost 2; bases outside the gene matches: 19. This CDR3 region has 20 residues. The CDR3 loop reads CASSLVIGTGGSFSTDTQYF. For the CDR3, the DNA is TGTGCCAGCAGCCTAGTTATTGGGACAGGGGGGAGTTTTTCCACAGATACGCAGTATTTT.

The genes are TRBV11-2 and TRBJ1-1, with D uncertain. CDR1 and CDR2 from the germline V gene are SGHAT and FQNNGV. Trimming left V 1 base short and J 2 bases short, with 11 bases between. This CDR3 spans 15 amino acids. The CDR3, as DNA: TGTGCCAGCAGCTTAGGGGAACGGGTTAACACTGAAGCTTTCTTT. This encodes CASSLGERVNTEAFF.

CDR3 loop: CASSSMSPGLAGANEQFF. The CDR3 nucleotides read TGTGCCAGCAGCTCCATGTCGCCGGGACTAGCAGGGGCCAATGAGCAGTTCTTC. This chain links TRBV7-3 with TRBJ2-1; 9 bases agree with TRBD2. Trimming took 4 bases from V and 6 from J; bases not matched to a gene: 16. The germline V gene encodes CDR1 SGHTA and CDR2 FQGTGA. CDR3 length: 18 amino acids.

The chain is built from TRBV20-1 and TRBJ1-1; D is unclear. The CDR3 runs to 13 residues. Germline V gene data show CDR1 as DFQATT and CDR2 as SNEGSKA (reference sequence). The V gene lost 6 bases and the J gene lost 0 bases, with 11 bases spanning the gap. CDR3 in amino acids: CSASGLLNTEAFF. The CDR3 region has the DNA TGCAGTGCGTCGGGCCTCCTGAACACTGAAGCTTTCTTT.

The sample holds many counts of this clonotype. This rearrangement joins TRBV10-3 to TRBJ1-4; D perhaps matches TRBD1 (6 bases). CDR3 length equals 13 residues. Trimming removed 8 bases at V and 8 bases at J, with 15 bases between. Germline values: CDR1 ENHRY, CDR2 SYGVKD. CDR3 amino acids: CAIGTGSQEKLFF. CDR3 sequence (DNA): TGTGCCATCGGTACAGGGTCGCAGGAAAAACTGTTTTTT.

The rearrangement uses TRBV29-1 and TRBJ2-7; 7 bases fit TRBD1. Unmatched junction bases numbered 8, after V lost 6 bases and J lost 0 bases. The CDR3 consists of 14 residues. Germline CDR1 and CDR2: SQVTM and ANQGSEA. CDR3 nucleotides: TGCAGCGTCGGACAGGTATATAGCTCCTACGAGCAGTACTTC. This sequence encodes CSVGQVYSSYEQYF.

This chain uses TRBV20-1 with TRBJ2-5; 11 nucleotides agree with TRBD2. The CDR3 loop spans 14 amino acids. Trimming cost V 6 bases and J 5 bases; bases outside gene matches: 8. Germline CDR1 is DFQATT and CDR2 is SNEGSKA (reference sequence). CDR3 nucleotide sequence: TGCAGTGCGCAGACTAGCGGGGTCCGTGAGACCCAGTACTTC. This sequence encodes CSAQTSGVRETQYF.

The chain couples TRBV5-1 to TRBJ2-7; D may correspond to TRBD1 or TRBD2 (6 bases each). The CDR3 is made up of 17 amino acids. Germline V gene data show CDR1 as SGHRS and CDR2 as YFSETQ. The V and J ends lost 0 bases and 3 bases respectively, with 19 bases between them. CDR3 sequence: CASSLAPARGGYYEQYF. Here the CDR3 DNA reads TGCGCCAGCAGCTTGGCCCCCGCCAGGGGAGGATACTACGAGCAGTACTTC.

V usage is TRBV7-8 and J usage is TRBJ1-1, with 8 bases matching TRBD1. Trimming removed 3 bases from V and 7 bases from J; junction bases left unmatched: 7. The V gene's germline CDR1 is SGHVS and CDR2 FQNEAQ. The CDR3 is made up of 14 amino acids. Here the CDR3 reads CASSFRTGWGEAFF. In DNA form, the CDR3 reads TGTGCCAGCAGCTTCAGGACAGGGTGGGGTGAAGCTTTCTTT. Together with reference TRBV7-8 and TRBJ1-1, the CDR3 gives the full variable domain: GAGVSQSPRYKVAKRGQDVALRCDPISGHVSLFWYQQALGQGPEFLTYFQNEAQLDKSGLPSDRFFAERPEGSVSTLKIQRTQQEDSAVYLCASSFRTGWGEAFFGQGTRLTVV.

This clonotype was observed a few times. The chain recombines TRBV3-1 with TRBJ1-2; D gene ambiguous. Germline V gene data show CDR1 as LGHDT and CDR2 as YNNKEL (reference sequence). The CDR3 sequence is 12 residues long. The V end was cut by 5 bases, the J end by 7 bases, with 11 bases between. CDR3 bases: TGTGCCAGCAGCGCCGGAGGAATTGGCTACACCTTC. Translated, it gives CASSAGGIGYTF.

Here the CDR3 DNA reads TGTGCCAGCAGCCAAGATCCGGTTCCAGGGAGTTACGAGCAGTACTTC. This codes for CASSQDPVPGSYEQYF. The chain has TRBV4-2 and TRBJ2-7; D could derive from TRBD1 or TRBD2 (5 bases each). V gave up 0 bases and J gave up 4 bases, with 16 bases separating them. CDR1 and CDR2 from the germline V gene are LGHNA and YNFKEQ. The CDR3 is made up of 16 amino acids.

Only a few counts were recorded for this clonotype. The chain links TRBV15 to TRBJ2-7; D is perhaps TRBD1 or TRBD2 (5 bases each). The V end was cut by 0 bases, the J end by 0 bases, with 9 bases between. The CDR3 extends over 15 amino acids. Germline assignment: CDR1 LNHNV and CDR2 YYDKDF (reference sequence). The CDR3 loop reads CATSREDGTSYEQYF. The CDR3 DNA reads TGTGCCACCAGCAGAGAGGACGGGACCTCCTACGAGCAGTACTTC.

There are many counts of this clonotype. The chain employs TRBV7-2 and TRBJ2-3, with no clear D. Trimming cost V 6 bases and J 3 bases, with 4 bases left between them. This CDR3 has 11 residues. Per germline, CDR1 SGHTA and CDR2 FQGNSA. The CDR3, as DNA: TGTGCCAGCAGGGGTACAGATACGCAGTATTTT. It translates to CASRGTDTQYF.

This chain uses TRBV29-1 with TRBJ1-4; 7 bases line up with TRBD1. The CDR3 covers 11 residues. Germline V lookup: CDR1 SQVTM, CDR2 ANQGSEA. The trim removed 7 bases at V and 8 bases at J, leaving 4 bases unmatched. The CDR3 sequence is CSGRGKEKLFF. The CDR3 DNA reads TGCAGCGGCAGGGGGAAAGAAAAACTGTTTTTT.

The rearrangement joins TRBV10-3 to TRBJ2-7; 9 nucleotides match TRBD1. Germline trimming cut 7 bases from V and 2 bases from J; bases unmatched to any gene: 12. Germline V gene data show CDR1 as ENHRY and CDR2 as SYGVKD. This CDR3 has 16 residues. CDR3 nucleotide sequence: TGTGCCATCAATGGACAGGGGAAAAAGGTAACCTACGAGCAGTACTTC. Protein product: CAINGQGKKVTYEQYF.

This clonotype appeared a few times. The chain joins TRBV11-2 to TRBJ2-1; either TRBD1 or TRBD2 may supply D (6 bases each). V was trimmed by 1 base and J by 6 bases, leaving 10 bases between them. This CDR3 is 14 amino acids long. Germline V CDR1 and CDR2: SGHAT, FQNNGV. CDR3 DNA: TGTGCCAGCAGCTTAGGGGGGGCATCCAATGAGCAGTTCTTC. Translated: CASSLGGASNEQFF.

The chain joins TRBV4-3 to TRBJ2-2; D is possibly TRBD1 or TRBD2 (5 bases each). V shed 1 base and J shed 5 bases, with 20 bases lying between them. Germline V gene lookup returns CDR1 LGHNA and CDR2 YSLEER. The CDR3 length is 18 residues. CDR3 in amino acids: CASSQAVGSGALTGELFF. The CDR3 DNA reads as TGCGCCAGCAGCCAAGCTGTGGGGTCCGGGGCCTTAACCGGGGAGCTGTTTTTT.

This clonotype was detected a few times. The chain joins TRBV2 to TRBJ2-5; maybe TRBD1 (6 bases). The CDR3 consists of 13 residues. The V gene lost 3 bases and the J gene lost 3 bases, with 8 bases spanning the gap. Germline lookup yields CDR1 SNHLY and CDR2 FYNNEI. The CDR3 bases are TGTGCCAGCAGTGAGGGGGCTGAAGAGACCCAGTACTTC. It is translated as CASSEGAEETQYF.

A few counts support this clonotype. The rearrangement joins TRBV25-1 to TRBJ2-3; D is tentatively TRBD1 or TRBD2 (5 bases each). Per germline, CDR1 MGHDK and CDR2 SYGVNS. CDR3 length: 14 residues. V lost 4 bases and J 2 bases, leaving 10 bases between the germline ends. CDR3 bases: TGTGCCAGCAGTGGGGGACCGAACACAGATACGCAGTATTTT. This encodes CASSGGPNTDTQYF.

There are a few counts of this clonotype. The rearrangement uses TRBV7-2 and TRBJ1-5; no reliable D call. The germline CDR1 and CDR2 sequences are SGHTA and FQGNSA. V lost 7 bases to trimming and J lost 5 bases, with 12 bases between them. The CDR3 contains 13 residues. CDR3 sequence reads: CASTYSVDQPQHF. CDR3 nucleotides: TGTGCCAGCACCTACAGTGTTGATCAGCCCCAGCATTTT.

The chain employs TRBV10-3 and TRBJ1-1; D unresolved. Looked up from germline, CDR1 is ENHRY and CDR2 is SYGVKD. CDR3 length: 11 residues. Trimming left V 6 bases short and J 3 bases short, with 5 bases between. The CDR3 here is CAISRDTEAFF. The CDR3 DNA reads as TGTGCCATCAGCCGGGACACTGAAGCTTTCTTT.

This rearrangement joins TRBV4-1 to TRBJ1-3; D is ambiguous. Deletions cut 0 bases from V and 0 bases from J, with 12 bases between. The CDR3 consists of 17 residues. Per germline, CDR1 MGHRA and CDR2 YSYEKL. The CDR3, as DNA: TGCGCCAGCAGCCAAGAGGGCGGACCGAACTCTGGAAACACCATATATTTT. Its protein product is CASSQEGGPNSGNTIYF.

The chain recombines TRBV6-1 with TRBJ2-1; TRBD1 might be the D (5 bases). CDR1 is MNHNS, CDR2 SASEGT, per germline. Trimming left V 9 bases short and J 4 bases short, with 13 bases between. The CDR3 is 13 residues long. CDR3 in amino acids: CASSRAGYNEQFF. Written as DNA, the CDR3 is TGTGCCAGTTCGCGTGCAGGGTACAATGAGCAGTTCTTC.

This clonotype appeared many times. The chain joins TRBV5-1 to TRBJ2-3; D perhaps matches TRBD2 (7 bases). Germline CDR1 reads SGHRS; CDR2 reads YFSETQ. This CDR3 has 14 residues. The ends were cut back, 7 bases at V and 4 bases at J, with 16 bases in the middle. CDR3 sequence reads: CASGEGQVPDTQYF. The CDR3 nucleotides read TGCGCCAGCGGGGAGGGACAAGTCCCAGATACGCAGTATTTT.

This clonotype occurred a few times. The V and J genes are TRBV12-3 or TRBV12-4 and TRBJ1-5; D may be TRBD1 (6 bases). The V end was cut by 6 bases, the J end by 8 bases, with 11 bases between. CDR3 length: 12 residues. This CDR3 is CASSLRGEPQHF. CDR3 DNA sequence: TGTGCCAGCAGCCTCAGGGGTGAGCCCCAGCATTTT.

The chain is built from TRBV4-2 and TRBJ1-5; TRBD1 matches 9 bases. The V and J ends lost 0 bases and 4 bases, in that order; junction bases with no gene match: 4. Per germline, CDR1 LGHNA and CDR2 YNFKEQ. The CDR3 spans 16 residues. The CDR3 coding sequence is TGTGCCAGCAGCCAAGAGGGGACAGGGCGGAATCAGCCCCAGCATTTT. Its protein product is CASSQEGTGRNQPQHF.

Ten or more counts support this clonotype. This chain joins TRBV2 and TRBJ2-3; D possibly corresponds to TRBD1 (5 bases). V lost 2 bases to trimming and J lost 4 bases, with 13 bases between them. The CDR3 is made up of 15 amino acids. Looked up from germline, CDR1 is SNHLY and CDR2 is FYNNEI. CDR3 sequence reads: CASSEPGRKADTQYF. In DNA, the CDR3 is TGTGCCAGCAGTGAACCAGGGCGAAAAGCAGATACGCAGTATTTT.